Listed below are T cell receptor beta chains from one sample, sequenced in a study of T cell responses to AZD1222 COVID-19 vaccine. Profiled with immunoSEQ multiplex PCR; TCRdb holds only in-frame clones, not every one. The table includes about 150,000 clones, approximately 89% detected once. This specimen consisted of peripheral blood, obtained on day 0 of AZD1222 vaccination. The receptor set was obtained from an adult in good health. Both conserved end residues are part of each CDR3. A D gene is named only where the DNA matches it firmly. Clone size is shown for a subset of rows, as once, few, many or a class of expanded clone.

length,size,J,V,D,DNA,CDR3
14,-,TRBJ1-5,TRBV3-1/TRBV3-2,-,TGTGCCAGCAGCCAAGGGCAGGGTAGTCAGCCCCAGCATTTT,CASSQGQGSQPQHF
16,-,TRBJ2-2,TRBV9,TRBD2,TGTGCCAGCAGCGTAACTAGCGGGAGGAAGAGCGGGGAGCTGTTTTTT,CASSVTSGRKSGELFF
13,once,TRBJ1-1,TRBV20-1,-,TGCAGTGCTAGTAGGCTGGGGAACACTGAAGCTTTCTTT,CSASRLGNTEAFF
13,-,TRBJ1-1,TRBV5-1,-,TGCGCCAGCAGCTTGAGGGTGAACACTGAAGCTTTCTTT,CASSLRVNTEAFF
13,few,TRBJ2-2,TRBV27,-,TGTGCCAGCAGTTGGGCTCTTGGCGGGGAGCTGTTTTTT,CASSWALGGELFF
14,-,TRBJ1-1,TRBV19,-,TGTGCCAGTAGTCCCCGTGAGGGGGACACTGAAGCTTTCTTT,CASSPREGDTEAFF
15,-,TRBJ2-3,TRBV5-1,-,TGCGCCAGCAGCTTGAGAGGGGTTCGGACAGATACGCAGTATTTT,CASSLRGVRTDTQYF
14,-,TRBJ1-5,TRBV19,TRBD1,TGTGCCAGTAGTGCAAAGGGGGCGGGTCAGCCCCAGCATTTT,CASSAKGAGQPQHF
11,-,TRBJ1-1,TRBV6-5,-,TGTGCCAGCAGTTTGAGCTTTGAAGCTTTCTTT,CASSLSFEAFF
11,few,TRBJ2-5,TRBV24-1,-,TGTGCCACCAGTGAGGGGGAGACCCAGTACTTC,CATSEGETQYF
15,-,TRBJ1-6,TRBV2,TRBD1,TGTGCCAGCAGAGCCGGGACAGGATATAATTCACCCCTCCACTTT,CASRAGTGYNSPLHF
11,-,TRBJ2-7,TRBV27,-,TGTGCCAGCAGTGGGTCCTACGAGCAGTACTTC,CASSGSYEQYF
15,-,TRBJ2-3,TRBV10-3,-,TGTGCCTCCCAAACGGGGGAGCTAGGCACAGATACGCAGTATTTT,CASQTGELGTDTQYF
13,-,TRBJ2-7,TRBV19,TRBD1,TGTGCCAGTAGTACCGGGACAGGTTACGAGCAGTACTTC,CASSTGTGYEQYF
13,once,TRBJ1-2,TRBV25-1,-,TGTGCCAGCAGTCCCGCCGGAGAGTATGGCTACACCTTC,CASSPAGEYGYTF
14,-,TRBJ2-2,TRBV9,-,TGTGCCAGCAGCGTAGATGGGTACACCGGGGAGCTGTTTTTT,CASSVDGYTGELFF
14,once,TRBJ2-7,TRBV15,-,TGTGCCACCAGTAGGGAAGGGGGAATTTACGAGCAGTACTTC,CATSREGGIYEQYF
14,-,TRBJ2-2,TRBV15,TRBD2,TGTGCCGCCTCTAGCGGGGGCGGCCCCGGGGAGCTGTTTTTT,CAASSGGGPGELFF
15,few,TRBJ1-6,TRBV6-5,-,TGTGCCAGCACGAGTCAGGGTCAGGAGAATTCACCCCTCCACTTT,CASTSQGQENSPLHF
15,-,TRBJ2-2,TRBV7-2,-,TGTGCCAGCAGCTTCCTAGTCTTAAGCACCGGGGAGCTGTTTTTT,CASSFLVLSTGELFF
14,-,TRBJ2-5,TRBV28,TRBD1,TGTGCCAGCAGTTTCCGAACAGGGGGGCAGACCCAGTACTTC,CASSFRTGGQTQYF
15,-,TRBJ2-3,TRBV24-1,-,TGTGCCACCAGTGATTTAGTCCAGGGTGCAGATACGCAGTATTTT,CATSDLVQGADTQYF
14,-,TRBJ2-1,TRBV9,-,TGTGCCAGCAGCGTAGGAAGCGGCTACAATGAGCAGTTCTTC,CASSVGSGYNEQFF
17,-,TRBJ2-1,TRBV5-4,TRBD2,TGTGCCAGCAGCTGGTTGTCGCGGGAGTCTTTTTACAATGAGCAGTTCTTC,CASSWLSRESFYNEQFF
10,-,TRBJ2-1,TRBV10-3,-,TGTGCCACTGAGGACAATGAGCAGTTCTTC,CATEDNEQFF
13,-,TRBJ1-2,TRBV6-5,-,TGTGCCAGCAGTTTACAGCTTAACTATGGCTACACCTTC,CASSLQLNYGYTF
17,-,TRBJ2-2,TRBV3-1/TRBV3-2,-,TGTGCCAGCAGCCAAGAGTCCCGTCGGCCGCTCTCCGGGGAGCTGTTTTTT,CASSQESRRPLSGELFF
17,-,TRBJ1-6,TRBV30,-,TGTGCCTGGAGTCGGGGACGGACAAGAACCTATAATTCACCCCTCCACTTT,CAWSRGRTRTYNSPLHF
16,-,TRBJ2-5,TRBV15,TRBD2,TGTGCCACCAGCGGTGGGACTAGCGGGAGGGAAGAGACCCAGTACTTC,CATSGGTSGREETQYF
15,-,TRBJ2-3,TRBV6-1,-,TGTGCCAGCAGTGAAGACAGGATGAGCACAGATACGCAGTATTTT,CASSEDRMSTDTQYF
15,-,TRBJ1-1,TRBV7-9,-,TGTGCCAGCAGGGCTTTGGGGCAGGGGTCGTCTGAAGCTTTCTTT,CASRALGQGSSEAFF
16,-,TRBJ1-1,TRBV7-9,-,TGTGCCAGCAGCTTAGCCCCAGGGCCCGGGGCCACTGAAGCTTTCTTT,CASSLAPGPGATEAFF
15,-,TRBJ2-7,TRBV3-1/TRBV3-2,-,TGTGCCAGCAGCCAAGATTCTGAGGGGGCCTACGAGCAGTACTTC,CASSQDSEGAYEQYF
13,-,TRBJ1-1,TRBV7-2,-,TGTGCCAGCAGCTCTTTATATCACACTGAAGCTTTCTTT,CASSSLYHTEAFF
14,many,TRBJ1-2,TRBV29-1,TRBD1,TGCAGCGTAGGGACAGGGGGCGATTCCTATGGCTACACCTTC,CSVGTGGDSYGYTF
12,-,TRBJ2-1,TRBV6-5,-,TGTGCCAGCAGAGGAGGGCCTGGGGAGCAGTTCTTC,CASRGGPGEQFF
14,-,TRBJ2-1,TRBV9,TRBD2,TGTGCCAGCAGCGTCGGACTAGCGATGGATGAGCAGTTCTTC,CASSVGLAMDEQFF
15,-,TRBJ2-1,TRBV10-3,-,TGTGCCATCAGCCCCCAAGCCCGAGCTTACAATGAGCAGTTCTTC,CAISPQARAYNEQFF
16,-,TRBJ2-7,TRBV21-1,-,TGTGCCAGCAGCAAAGAGAAGGGGGGCAGCTCCTACGAGCAGTACTTC,CASSKEKGGSSYEQYF
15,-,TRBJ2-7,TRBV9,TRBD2,TGTGCCAGCAGCGTAGAGCCAGCGGGAGTAAGGGAGCAGTACTTC,CASSVEPAGVREQYF
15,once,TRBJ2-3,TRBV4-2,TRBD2,TGTGCCAGCAGCCAAGACCCGGGAGGAAGAGATACGCAGTATTTT,CASSQDPGGRDTQYF
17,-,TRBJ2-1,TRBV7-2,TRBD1,TGTGCCAGCAGCTTAGCGCTTGGGACAGGGTACTACAATGAGCAGTTCTTC,CASSLALGTGYYNEQFF
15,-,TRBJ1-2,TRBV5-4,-,TGTGCCAGCAGCTTGGAGGTAGGGGGATTCCAGGGCTACACCTTC,CASSLEVGGFQGYTF
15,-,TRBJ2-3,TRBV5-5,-,TGTGCCAGCAGCCGATCGGGTGTTCCCACAGATACGCAGTATTTT,CASSRSGVPTDTQYF
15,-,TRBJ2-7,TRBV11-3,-,TGTGCCAGCAGCATACAGGGAAGTGGCTCCTACGAGCAGTACTTC,CASSIQGSGSYEQYF
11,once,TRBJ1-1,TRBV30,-,TGTGCCTATACAGGGAGGACTGAAGCTTTCTTT,CAYTGRTEAFF
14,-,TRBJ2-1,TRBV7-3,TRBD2,TGTGCCAGCAGCTTCGGACTAGATCGCAATGAGCAGTTCTTC,CASSFGLDRNEQFF
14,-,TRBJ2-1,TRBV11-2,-,TGTGCCAGCAGCTTATCGGATGGGGCCAATGAGCAGTTCTTC,CASSLSDGANEQFF